This T cell receptor (beta chain) was documented in a study of neurological immune-mediated disorders (dated by TCRdb to about 2019). General notes on the study: Peripheral blood TCR-beta repertoires from patients with HTLV-I-associated myelopathy (HAM/TSP), patients with multiple sclerosis, and healthy controls were compared in the study using UMI-based sequencing. The 95 to 110 TCR-beta libraries covered PBMC samples along with longitudinal samples, technical triplicates, and paired sorted CD4+ and CD8+ T-cell subsets. The cohort comprised 68 subjects: about 15 HAM/TSP patients, around 35 multiple sclerosis patients and some 20 healthy controls. Results and caveats for the whole study, not just this receptor: Expanded clones from different subjects shared no identical CDR3 amino acid sequences, which suggests that TCR-beta repertoires were private in all groups. TCR clonal expansion was greatest in HAM/TSP patients and smallest in MS patients, who ranked below even healthy controls.

cDNA was synthesized by template-switch 5'RACE using a primer carrying a 10-nucleotide random unique molecular identifier by which each TCR transcript was tagged. Every sequencing run yielded over 170 million TCR-beta sequences covering 15-18 subjects. Total RNA was extracted with the RNeasy kit. TCR-beta VDJ regions were amplified with primers for the TCR constant region and the 5'RACE anchor, using the KAPA Real-time Library Amplification kit. A first PCR added sample indexes and Illumina adaptors, after which a second PCR increased the library yield. The roughly 650 bp TCR product was size-selected on a 2% E-gel SizeSelection system after Ampure bead purification. Before pooling, library quality was checked on a Bioanalyzer, concentration was measured with Qubit, and libraries were quantified with the Kapa Library Quantification kit. An Illumina HiSeq 2500 sequenced the libraries paired-end 2 x 150 bp. To increase sequence diversity, roughly 25-31% phiX was spiked into each library pool. Regarding the original processing steps: Quality-filtered reads were processed with the UMI-based MiGEC pipeline, and over 80% of raw TCR sequences were removed by the MiGEC pipeline during error correction. VDJ genes were aligned to IMGT germline references, and clonotypes were defined by unique CDR3 amino acid sequence plus V-J genes. Clonal expansion, Shannon diversity, and CDR3 relatedness (CalcPairwiseDistances, ClusterSamples) were evaluated with VDJtools, and phylogenetic trees were built with CLCbio workbench. Expanded clones were defined as having at least 8 unique UMIs, based on coefficient-of-variation modelling across technical triplicates. The public sequencing data were trimmed at Q25 with fastp and processed into clonotypes with MiXCR by TCRdb, which kept only in-frame beta chains. Rows with a matching CDR3 protein are joined into one entry that keeps the most common DNA and genes. TCRdb's processing, not the authors', yielded these V and J calls. The table for this sample lists about 50,000 distinct CDR3 sequences; about 9.4% of them were counted only once. The ten largest clones take up approximately 21% of the sample.

For unsorted PBMC libraries, 2 million PBMCs were used after storage in RNAlater at -80 degrees C until RNA extraction. Peripheral blood underwent Ficoll-Hypaque density gradient centrifugation to isolate PBMCs, which were then cryopreserved in liquid nitrogen. This clonotype occurred many times. Its antigen is not yet known. Per-base qualities were not stored, and no clone one base away is much larger. This TCR came from a woman aged 40 to 50 with HTLV-1-associated myelopathy (HAM/TSP). Sequences were obtained from PBMCs.

Read as DNA, the sequence is TGTGCCAGCAGACTCAATGAAAAACTGTTTTTT. The translation is CASRLNEKLFF. This chain is built from TRBV12-3 or TRBV12-4 and TRBJ1-4, with the D gene too uncertain to name. From the cysteine through the phenylalanine, the CDR3 covers 11 amino acids. The DNA shown is the 33-base CDR3, in frame from base 1. Trimming at the junction amounts to 6 bases on V and 5 bases on J, and the germline ends lie 4 bases apart.